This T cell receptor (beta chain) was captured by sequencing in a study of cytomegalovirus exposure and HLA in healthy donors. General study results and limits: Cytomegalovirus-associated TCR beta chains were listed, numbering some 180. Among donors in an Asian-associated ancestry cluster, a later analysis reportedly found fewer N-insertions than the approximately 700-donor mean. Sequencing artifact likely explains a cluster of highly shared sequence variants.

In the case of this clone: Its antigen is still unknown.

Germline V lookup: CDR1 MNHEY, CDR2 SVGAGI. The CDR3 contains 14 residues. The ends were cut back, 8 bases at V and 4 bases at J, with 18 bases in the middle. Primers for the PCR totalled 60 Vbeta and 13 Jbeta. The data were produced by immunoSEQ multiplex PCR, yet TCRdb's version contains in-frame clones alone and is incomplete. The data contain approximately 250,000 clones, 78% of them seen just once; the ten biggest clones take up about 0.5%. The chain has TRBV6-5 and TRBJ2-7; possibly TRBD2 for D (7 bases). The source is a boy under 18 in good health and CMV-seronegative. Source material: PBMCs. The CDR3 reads CASYRRGRGYEQYF. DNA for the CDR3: TGTGCCAGCTATAGAAGGGGGAGGGGTTACGAGCAGTACTTC.